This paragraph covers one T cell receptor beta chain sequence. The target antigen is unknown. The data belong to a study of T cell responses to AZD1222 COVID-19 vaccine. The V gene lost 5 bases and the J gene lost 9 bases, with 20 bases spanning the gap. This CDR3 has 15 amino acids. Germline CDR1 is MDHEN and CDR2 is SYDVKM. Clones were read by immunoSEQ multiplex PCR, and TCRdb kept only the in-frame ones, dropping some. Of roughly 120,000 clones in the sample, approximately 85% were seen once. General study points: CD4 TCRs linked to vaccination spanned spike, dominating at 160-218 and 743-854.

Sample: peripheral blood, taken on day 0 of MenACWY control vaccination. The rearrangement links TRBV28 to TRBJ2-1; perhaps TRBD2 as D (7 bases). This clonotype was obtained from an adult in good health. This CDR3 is CASSPGGAGDLEQFF. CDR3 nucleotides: TGTGCCAGCAGTCCTGGGGGGGCGGGAGATCTTGAGCAGTTCTTC.